This T cell receptor (beta chain) was obtained from a study of OX40 agonist ivuxolimab in advanced cancers. Findings and caveats of the study: Low normalized T-cell clonal expansion was additionally recorded for some nonresponders. Researchers did not determine the expanded peripheral T cells' antigen specificity. Fewer expanded clones were found on average in CD4+ than in CD8+ T cells.

The germline CDR1 and CDR2 sequences are MDHEN and SYDVKM. This CDR3 has 11 residues. Trimming stripped 10 bases from V and 7 bases from J, with 14 bases between. As regards this clone: Its matching antigen is unknown.

Sequencing was performed with immunoSEQ multiplex PCR; in TCRdb, only in-frame clones are kept and a portion is missing. Of tens of thousands of clones listed, 70% to 90% are singletons. The chain joins TRBV28 to TRBJ2-7, with D unresolved. Sequenced here: CD4+ or CD8+ T cells sorted from blood, sampled in a trial of the OX40 agonist ivuxolimab. This clonotype originated in an adult with an advanced solid tumor such as melanoma, head and neck, liver or kidney cancer. The CDR3 DNA reads as TGTGCCACCCCTTTGATGGGGGAGCAGTACTTC. This sequence encodes CATPLMGEQYF.